A single sample is the source of the 16 T cell receptor beta chains below, sequenced in a study of blood T cell repertoires in COVID-19. Produced via immunoSEQ multiplex PCR; TCRdb's table is partial and in-frame only. Of some 200,000 clones in the sample, approximately 89% were seen once. Sequencing was done on a sample of peripheral blood. Receptors were obtained from a man in his forties with active or convalescent COVID-19.

CDR3 DNA sequence: TGTGCCAGCAGTGAGGCAGGGGGTACTGAAGCTTTCTTT. As protein: CASSEAGGTEAFF. The chain has TRBV6-4 and TRBJ1-1; TRBD1 matches 7 bases. The CDR3 spans 13 residues. V lost 3 bases, J lost 5 bases, and 3 bases stayed unmatched. Germline CDR1 reads MRHNA; CDR2 reads SNTAGT.

In this sample, this clone turned up many times. J is TRBJ2-2 and V is TRBV11-3, with 8 bases aligning to TRBD2. This CDR3 has 16 residues. V lost 4 bases and J lost 2; bases outside the gene matches: 6. Germline V lookup: CDR1 SGHNT, CDR2 YENEEA. Here the CDR3 reads CASSSPGGGNTGELFF. DNA of the CDR3: TGTGCCAGCAGCTCCCCGGGGGGGGGTAACACCGGGGAGCTGTTTTTT.

The chain recombines TRBV29-1 with TRBJ1-1; D may be TRBD1 (5 bases). This CDR3 has 12 amino acids. The ends were cut back, 4 bases at V and 4 bases at J, with 10 bases in the middle. Germline CDR1 reads SQVTM; CDR2 reads ANQGSEA. This CDR3 reads CSVVQGGTEAFF. Here the CDR3 DNA reads TGCAGCGTTGTTCAGGGTGGCACTGAAGCTTTCTTT.

The chain combines TRBV11-3 with TRBJ2-5; 12 bases agree with TRBD2. V shed 0 bases, J shed 2 bases, and the junction held 13 bases outside the gene matches. Germline CDR1 reads SGHNT; CDR2 reads YENEEA. The CDR3 has 20 residues. The CDR3 here is CASSLDVLAGGGLVQETQYF. CDR3 DNA: TGTGCCAGCAGCTTAGATGTACTAGCGGGGGGAGGTCTCGTGCAAGAGACCCAGTACTTC.

The chain couples TRBV6-2 or TRBV6-3 to TRBJ1-5, with D possibly TRBD1 on 6 matching bases. CDR3 length: 13 amino acids. CDR1 is MNHEY, CDR2 SVGEGT, per germline. Trimming shortened V by 8 bases and J by 7 bases, and 15 bases separated the two germline ends. The CDR3 nucleotides read TGTGCCAGCGGCCTCGCAGGGGTACAGCCCCAGCATTTT. It codes for CASGLAGVQPQHF.

The chain couples TRBV9 to TRBJ2-7; TRBD2 agrees at 7 bases. Unmatched junction bases numbered 8, after V lost 3 bases and J lost 2 bases. Germline V gene data show CDR1 as SGDLS and CDR2 as YYNGEE. This CDR3 spans 15 amino acids. CDR3 in amino acids: CASSGSSGKPYEQYF. In nucleotides, the CDR3 is TGTGCCAGCAGCGGATCTAGCGGAAAACCCTACGAGCAGTACTTC. Full variable domain (missing parts from reference TRBV9 and TRBJ2-7): DSGVTQTPKHLITATGQRVTLRCSPRSGDLSVYWYQQSLDQGLQFLIQYYNGEERAKGNILERFSAQQFPDLHSELNLSSLELGDSALYFCASSGSSGKPYEQYFGPGTRLTVT.

This chain joins TRBV5-4 and TRBJ2-5, with D unresolved. The CDR3 is 13 residues long. Trimming pared 0 bases from V and 1 base from J, leaving 4 bases between. CDR1 SGHNT and CDR2 YYREEE come from the germline V gene (reference sequence). CDR3 sequence: CASSLASQETQYF. In nucleotides, the CDR3 is TGTGCCAGCAGCTTGGCTAGCCAAGAGACCCAGTACTTC.

The V gene is TRBV21-1, the J gene TRBJ2-2; TRBD1, the table's D call, lacks a check against the DNA. TRBV21-1 is designated a pseudogene. The CDR3 loop spans 14 amino acids. CDR3 amino acids: CASSIHTNTGELFF. As DNA, the CDR3 is TGTGCCAGCAGCATTCACACGAACACCGGGGAGCTGTTTTTT.

The chain carries TRBV5-4 and TRBJ2-1; D possibly corresponds to TRBD1 (6 bases). Germline V gives CDR1 SGHNT, CDR2 YYREEE (reference sequence). This CDR3 has 15 residues. V shed 3 bases and J shed 7 bases, with 17 bases lying between them. The CDR3, as DNA: TGTGCCAGCAGCTCTCAGGGGACCCTTCCGAATGAGCAGTTCTTC. It specifies CASSSQGTLPNEQFF.

CDR3 amino acids: CASSIKGGGTEAFF. The CDR3 DNA is TGTGCCAGCAGTATTAAGGGAGGGGGCACTGAAGCTTTCTTT. This rearrangement joins TRBV6-5 to TRBJ1-1, with a tentative D call TRBD1 (6 bases). This CDR3 has 14 amino acids. V lost 5 bases to trimming and J lost 4 bases, with 14 bases between them. CDR1 MNHEY and CDR2 SVGAGI come from the germline V gene.

The chain is built from TRBV7-3 and TRBJ1-6; a possible D gene is TRBD1 (5 bases). The CDR3 loop spans 15 amino acids. Looked up from germline, CDR1 is SGHTA and CDR2 is FQGTGA. V was cut by 5 bases and J by 9 bases, with 17 bases left in between. In DNA form, the CDR3 reads TGTGCCAGCAGCATCACCACGGGGGGGGGTTCACCCCTCCACTTT. Translation: CASSITTGGGSPLHF.

Concerning this clone itself: The DNA is omitted, as the CDR3 cannot be located on it reliably, and the CDR3 follows TCRdb's listing. The chain links TRBV1 to TRBJ1-3; no check of the table's D call, TRBD1, against the DNA was made. TRBV1 corresponds to a pseudogene. The CDR3 spans 18 amino acids, including both terminal residues. The CDR3 loop is CTSSQALTGVGTGNTIYF.

The chain combines TRBV15 with TRBJ2-1; 9 nucleotides match TRBD2. The V gene's germline CDR1 is LNHNV and CDR2 YYDKDF (reference sequence). After removal of 0 bases from V and 7 bases from J, the junction contained 4 bases not matched to a gene. This CDR3 contains 15 residues. CDR3 nucleotides: TGTGCCACCAGCAGAGACGCGGGGGGGCGGAATGAGCAGTTCTTC. It specifies CATSRDAGGRNEQFF.

The rearrangement links TRBV13 to TRBJ2-5, with TRBD2 as a possible D gene (5 bases). The V and J ends lost 3 bases and 2 bases respectively, with 7 bases between them. The CDR3 extends over 13 amino acids. Germline V gene sequence: CDR1 PRHDT, CDR2 FYEKMQ (reference sequence). The CDR3 coding sequence is TGTGCCAGCAGCTTTCCGGGGCAAGAGACCCAGTACTTC. It encodes CASSFPGQETQYF.

The rearrangement uses TRBV30 and TRBJ2-2; the D gene is possibly TRBD2 (5 bases). V was cut by 2 bases and J by 3 bases, with 13 bases left in between. Germline V CDR1 and CDR2: GTSNPN, SVGIG (reference sequence). This CDR3 region has 15 residues. CDR3 sequence (DNA): TGTGCCTGGAGTCCCCCGGGGTCGGACACCGGGGAGCTGTTTTTT. Its translation: CAWSPPGSDTGELFF. Based on the CDR3 plus reference TRBV30 and TRBJ2-2, the full variable domain is SQTIHQWPATLVQPVGSPLSLECTVEGTSNPNLYWYRQAAGRGLQLLFYSVGIGQISSEVPQNLSASRPQDRQFILSSKKLLLSDSGFYLCAWSPPGSDTGELFFGEGSRLTVL.

In this sample, this clone turned up once. The J gene is TRBJ2-1, the V gene TRBV30, with 9 bases that match TRBD1. This CDR3 spans 14 amino acids. The V gene end was trimmed by 0 bases and the J gene end by 5 bases; junction bases not matched to a gene: 2. Germline CDR1 reads GTSNPN; CDR2 reads SVGIG (reference sequence). The DNA for the CDR3 is TGTGCCTGGAGTGTGGGACAGGGCAACAATGAGCAGTTCTTC. This sequence encodes CAWSVGQGNNEQFF. The entire variable domain, with the rest obtained from reference TRBV30 and TRBJ2-1, is as follows: SQTIHQWPATLVQPVGSPLSLECTVEGTSNPNLYWYRQAAGRGLQLLFYSVGIGQISSEVPQNLSASRPQDRQFILSSKKLLLSDSGFYLCAWSVGQGNNEQFFGPGTRLTVL.